These 2 T cell receptor beta chains were sequenced from one sample in a study of T cell clonality in common variable immunodeficiency. Repertoires were generated with immunoSEQ multiplex PCR, while TCRdb's copy carries only in-frame clones and drops some. The sample is made up of tens of thousands of clones, none counted only once. Overall study findings and caveats: Reportedly, TCR beta sequences from common variable immunodeficiency showed fewer deletions and N-nucleotide insertions.

Antigens for these TCRs are unknown. The material sequenced was peripheral blood mononuclear cells. These TCRs come from a human donor with common variable immunodeficiency.

In the case of this clone: The CDR3 is cut off 3 residues early in the read; its end comes from the germline J gene. The gene calls are TRBV20-1 and TRBJ2-5; 7 positions match TRBD1. The CDR3 has 12 amino acids. CDR1 DFQATT and CDR2 SNEGSKA come from the germline V gene (reference sequence). V shed 8 bases and J 2 bases; nucleotides not matched to a gene: 5. This CDR3 reads CSSGTDQETQYF. Incomplete CDR3 DNA: TGCAGTTCCGGGACAGATCAAGAGACC.

In this sample, this clone turned up many times. The read stops 3 residues short of the end of the CDR3; the missing end is completed from the germline J gene. The chain employs TRBV4-2 and TRBJ2-7; 10 nucleotides align to TRBD2. This CDR3 contains 16 residues. Trimming took 0 bases from V and 4 from J; bases not matched to a gene: 6. CDR1 is LGHNA and CDR2 is YNFKEQ in the germline V gene. CDR3 amino acids: CASSQDGASGGYEQYF. The part of the CDR3 DNA that was read is TGTGCCAGCAGCCAAGACGGGGCTAGCGGGGGTTACGAG.